This T cell receptor (beta chain) was documented in a study of T cell repertoires in cytomegalovirus infection. Study-level information: The public TCR beta signatures pointed to both CMV infection and matching HLA type.

Study-wide results and limits: In two of eight donors, the top clonotype was HLA-C-restricted CMV-specific.

Worth noting for this clonotype: What it binds is unknown.

MiXCR, applied by TCRdb to the reads, yields one record per CDR3 protein. This table holds some 800,000 distinct CDR3 sequences, 25% to 30% found once. CDR3 length: 10 residues. Germline V gives CDR1 SEHNR, CDR2 FQNEAQ (reference sequence). V dropped 10 bases and J dropped 9 bases, with 7 bases sitting between them. V gene TRBV7-9 combines with J gene TRBJ1-6, with D hard to call. Here the sequenced sample was cultured CD8+ T cells from PBMCs, taken from culture after CMV antigen stimulation. This receptor was taken from a human donor in good health (CMV status not recorded). Some clones in this sample may be carry-over from other donors' samples. Here the CDR3 DNA reads TGTGCCATCGTGGGTTCACCCCTCCACTTT. Its protein product is CAIVGSPLHF.